This T cell receptor (beta chain) derives from a study of Ad26.COV2.S vaccination and SARS-CoV-2 variants. Germline assignment: CDR1 SGHVS and CDR2 FQNEAQ. The CDR3 extends over 16 amino acids. Unmatched junction bases numbered 11, after V lost 5 bases and J lost 4 bases. Measured with immunoSEQ multiplex PCR; TCRdb has only the in-frame clones, and not every one. The profile shows about 280,000 clones, around 87% of them singletons. Treatment in this sample: about 20 received Ad26.COV2.S at low or high dose, single or two shots; several received placebo; per-sample allocation not given. On day 63 after the first injection, vaccine and placebo recipients gave samples.

This chain connects TRBV7-8 to TRBJ2-3; 8 bases agree with TRBD2. The sequenced sample was peripheral blood, obtained in a trial of Ad26.COV2.S vaccine versus placebo. The origin of this receptor is a person aged 18-65 years who received the Ad26.COV2.S COVID-19 vaccine or a placebo. CDR3 residues: CASSLPPRTSPDTQYF. As DNA, the CDR3 is TGTGCCAGCAGCCTCCCCCCCCGGACTAGCCCAGATACGCAGTATTTT.